This T cell receptor beta chain was recovered during a study of cytomegalovirus exposure and HLA in healthy donors (dated by TCRdb to 2015 to 2018). For the wider study: An earlier analysis of roughly 570 of the donors reported about 260 Gb of sequence data and 117 million unique TCR beta sequences obtained from some 200 million T cells. A later analysis re-analyzed previously published TCR beta repertoires from roughly 630 donors and added high-resolution HLA genotyping to study TCR occurrence patterns. Donor age, sex, ethnicity and CMV serostatus were compiled together with the repertoire data. Every discovery cohort repertoire had been produced on one sequencing platform. The study aimed to test whether cataloging public T cell receptors could reveal signatures of past pathogen exposure. The study used immunosequencing to profile the T cell repertoires of hundreds of subjects and linked those repertoires to cytomegalovirus serostatus. Rather than using new phenotypic data, the later analysis identified candidate immune exposures from TCR beta sequences and from how often those sequences occurred across donors. A handful of DR-DQ haplotypes were handled as single units for association and clustering because linkage in the cohort was strong. Among the roughly 400 genotyped donors, about 83% belonged to the genetic ancestry cluster associated with self-reported Caucasian donors. On average, roughly 250,000 unique TCR beta nucleotide sequences were sequenced per donor among some 430 genotyped donors of the cohort, with around 19% of those sequences being non-productive. In addition to the first cohort of approximately 670 subjects, a separate validation cohort of some 120 different subjects was used. In an earlier analysis of 500 to 650 of the donors, high-throughput TCR beta sequencing was used to judge whether each TCR beta V gene segment behaved as functional or pseudogenic. The number of donors typed differed by locus, with about 629-640 for A, B, C, DRB1 and DQB1, roughly 520 for DQA1, 600 to 610 for DPA1, and 450 to 480 for DPB1. Class I and class II HLA loci were covered by the typing at four-digit resolution. Around 330 gigabases of sequencing data and tens of millions of unique TCR sequences made up an early release that covered approximately 620 HLA-typed donors. To predict cytomegalovirus infection status, the study combined high-throughput TCR immunosequencing, statistical association of individual TCRs with disease status, and machine learning. In a later genetic analysis, genome-wide SNP genotypes for about 55% of the roughly 700 donors were used, and that subset was treated as a discovery cohort.

What the study reported, not specific to this receptor: A group of highly shared sequence variants was considered likely to be a technical artifact of the sequencing pipeline. Specific HLA alleles were associated with roughly 17,000 TCR beta sequences at a false discovery rate of 0.05 in a later analysis. A few of the identified cytomegalovirus-associated TCR beta chains were confirmed in vitro to be specific for cytomegalovirus antigens. In a later analysis, the rate of TCR association differed among HLA loci, with DRB1 alleles having the most associated TCRs and HLA-C alleles having the fewest. When HLA alleles, especially DR and DQ, strongly co-occurred, attributing TCR associations to individual alleles was difficult. According to the authors, the approach could potentially be generalized to other disease states and immunological phenotypes. Some IMGT-functional V segments, including TRBV6-2 and TRBV6-3, could not be told apart with the 87-base-pair reads, so those segments were excluded. Across donors, most TCR sequences were observed very rarely, whereas some public TCRs were present in many individuals. In a later analysis, several top co-occurrence clusters were reported to appear linked to parvovirus B19, influenza, CMV and Epstein-Barr virus. A later analysis found that HLA-associated TCR beta chains were more clonally expanded and had lower generation probabilities than equally common non-associated chains. According to a later analysis, most CMV-associated TCR beta chains appeared to be HLA-restricted, and the HLA associations seemed to be driven largely by CMV exposure. Correlated functional status among segregating V segments might reflect linkage disequilibrium, but an unknown experimental factor could not be ruled out. A further reported finding was that TCR beta sequences accurately predicted the HLA-A and HLA-B alleles for most subjects in the first cohort. Because some donors lacked HLA typing at each locus, the association tests relied only on the typed subset. An earlier analysis of 587 of the donors showed that most TCR beta V segments appeared in productive rearrangements either about 87% or about 30% of the time, which broadly matched IMGT annotations. Presence/absence analyses assumed roughly uniform sequencing depth across donors, an assumption that may not hold. V-gene and J-gene trimming of TCR beta chains was associated with a missense DCLRE1C variant in a later genetic analysis, and the association was replicated in an independent cohort. The classifier was reported to diagnose cytomegalovirus status with high specificity and sensitivity in both the original cohort and the validation cohort. CMV serostatus was the only immune exposure information available for the cohort. A total of about 180 TCR beta chains were listed by the study as associated with cytomegalovirus. Only TCR beta chains were sequenced in this cohort, and the absence of alpha or paired-chain data limited detectable features. Because counts were too low, roughly 17 rarely observed V segments, including chromosome 9 orphons, were left out of the earlier analysis of 500 to 650 of the donors. Compared with the roughly 720-donor mean, donors in an Asian-associated ancestry cluster had fewer N-insertions in productive TCRs, according to a later genetic analysis.

Trimming leaves V shorter by 3 bases and J shorter by 6 bases, with the junction holding 11 bases beyond the gene matches. From the germline V gene, CDR1 is SGDLS and CDR2 is YYNGEE. The CDR3 contains 15 residues, cysteine and phenylalanine counted. Only the CDR3 DNA is retained, 45 bases long and in frame from the first base. The cohort was made up of under 800 healthy bone marrow donors. Cohort members were all nominally healthy when sampled, although unrecorded immune exposures were likely present. The donor tested CMV seronegative and was one of the 352 seronegative cohort members. Every donor gave a peripheral blood sample, and the peripheral blood mononuclear cells from that sample were used for TCR beta sequencing. Genomic DNA was extracted from the blood cell samples with the Qiagen DNeasy Blood Extraction Kit. This clone has just a few counts. Its antigen is not yet known. Nothing much larger sits one base from this clone, and base qualities are not available.

Receptors were amplified or captured by the immunoSEQ multiplex PCR assay. For the multiplex PCR, a mixture combining 60 forward primers for TCR Vbeta segments and 13 reverse primers for TCR Jbeta segments was used. The CDR3 region of rearranged TCR beta genes was amplified from genomic DNA with a multiplex PCR assay. Amplified TCR beta libraries were sequenced as 87-base-pair reads on the Illumina HiSeq System. In the source study's methods: A later analysis tallied around 87 million unique TCR beta chains across the approximately 670 repertoires, and about 12 million of those chains were shared by two or more donors. Raw reads were error-corrected and collapsed into unique sequences by a nearest-neighbor algorithm in which closely related sequences were merged to remove PCR and sequencing errors. V, D and J gene segments were assigned by aligning CDR3 sequences to IMGT reference sequences. Each retained sequence needed at least a six-nucleotide match to both a V gene segment and a J gene segment. Rearrangements were called productive when the CDR3 lacked stop codons and stayed in frame with V and J; all others were non-productive. Following IMGT convention, CDR3 was defined as the stretch from the second conserved V-encoded cysteine to the conserved J-encoded phenylalanine. In an earlier analysis of approximately 590 of the donors, sequences lacking an unambiguous match to a single V gene segment were excluded. An earlier analysis of a few hundred of the donors called V segments functional above 56.7% productive rearrangements and segregating when the between-donor standard deviation exceeded 5%. A statistical classification framework was built to diagnose cytomegalovirus status from the catalog of TCR beta chain sequences. A later analysis assigned V and J genes by comparing TCR nucleotide sequences with IMGT/GENE-DB human TR gene sequences. The TCRdist pipeline was used in a later analysis to assign CDR3 sequences and most-parsimonious VDJ recombination scenarios. In a later analysis, every TCR beta chain was defined by the combination of its CDR3 amino acid sequence and its V-gene family, and reads without a unique V-gene family were dropped. A later analysis removed 592 highly shared, low-generation-probability nucleotide sequences to deal with suspected cross-contamination and a sequencing artifact. A later analysis calculated a clonal expansion index for each public chain from normalized within-repertoire ranks of inferred template counts. In a later analysis, generation probabilities were computed with a VDJ recombination model fitted to out-of-frame rearrangements, and the resulting probabilities were checked against IGoR. Hypergeometric tests were used in a later analysis to score TCR-TCR, TCR-HLA and TCR-CMV co-occurrence, with a repertoire-size bias correction applied to the TCR pairs. In a later analysis, false discovery rates were estimated by permuting HLA or CMV assignments 20 times. In a later analysis, co-occurring TCRs were grouped with DBSCAN, and TCRdist sequence similarity was added when clustering was performed within HLA-allele-positive subsets. Repertoires with fewer than 30,000 or more than 120,000 public chains were left out of co-occurrence clustering, as were about five repertoires with anomalous nucleotide sharing. Entries here come from immuneACCESS through TCRdb and include only in-frame sequences with V and J called. Some clones fail to appear in such tables; in the studies checked, an unresolved V gene covers under half of the shortfall, and the cause of the remainder is unknown. For V, J and clone size, that table is used; D and trimming come from the DNA. The sample table records 150,000 to 200,000 clones; 76% of these occur just once. The leading ten clones occupy 3.1% of the sample.

Sequencing used PBMCs. The rearrangement joined TRBV9 to TRBJ1-2; 7 bases in the middle match TRBD1. The clonotype comes from a male donor in good health and CMV-seronegative. CDR3 sequence: CASSAGTEVRHGYTF. The nucleotides are TGTGCCAGCAGCGCCGGGACAGAAGTTAGACATGGCTACACCTTC.